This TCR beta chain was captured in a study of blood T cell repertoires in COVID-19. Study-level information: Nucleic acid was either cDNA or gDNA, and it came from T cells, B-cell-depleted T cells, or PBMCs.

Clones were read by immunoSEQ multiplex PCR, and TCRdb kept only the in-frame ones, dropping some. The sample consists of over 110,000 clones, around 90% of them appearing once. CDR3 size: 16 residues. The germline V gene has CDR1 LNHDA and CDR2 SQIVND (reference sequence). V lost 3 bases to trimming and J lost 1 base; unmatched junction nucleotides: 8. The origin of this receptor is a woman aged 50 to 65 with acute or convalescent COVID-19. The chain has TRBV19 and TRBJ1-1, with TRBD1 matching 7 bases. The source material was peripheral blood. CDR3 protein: CASSIFMDRRNTEAFF. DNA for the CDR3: TGTGCCAGTAGTATTTTTATGGACAGGAGGAACACTGAAGCTTTCTTT.